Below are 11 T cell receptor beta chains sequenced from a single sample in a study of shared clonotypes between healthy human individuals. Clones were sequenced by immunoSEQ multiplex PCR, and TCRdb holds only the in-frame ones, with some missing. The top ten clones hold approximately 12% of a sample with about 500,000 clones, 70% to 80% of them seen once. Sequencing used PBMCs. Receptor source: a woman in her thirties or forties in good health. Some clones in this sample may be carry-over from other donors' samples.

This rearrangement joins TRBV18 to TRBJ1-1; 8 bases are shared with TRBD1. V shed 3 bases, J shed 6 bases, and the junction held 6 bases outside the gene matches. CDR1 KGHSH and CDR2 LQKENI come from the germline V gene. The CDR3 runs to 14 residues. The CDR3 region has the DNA TGTGCCAGCTCACCGCCGGACAGGGTAGCTGAAGCTTTCTTT. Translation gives CASSPPDRVAEAFF.

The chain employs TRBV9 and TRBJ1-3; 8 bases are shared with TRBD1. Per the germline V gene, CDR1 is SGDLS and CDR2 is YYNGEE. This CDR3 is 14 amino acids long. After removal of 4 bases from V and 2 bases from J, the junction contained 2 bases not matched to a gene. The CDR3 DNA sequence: TGTGCCAGCAGCACACAGGGGGCTGGAAACACCATATATTTT. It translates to CASSTQGAGNTIYF.

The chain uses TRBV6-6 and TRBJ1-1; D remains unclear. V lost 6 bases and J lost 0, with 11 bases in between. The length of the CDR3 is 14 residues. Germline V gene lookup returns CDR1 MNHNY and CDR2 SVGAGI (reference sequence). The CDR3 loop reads CASRSDKVNTEAFF. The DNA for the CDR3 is TGTGCCAGCAGGTCAGACAAGGTGAACACTGAAGCTTTCTTT.

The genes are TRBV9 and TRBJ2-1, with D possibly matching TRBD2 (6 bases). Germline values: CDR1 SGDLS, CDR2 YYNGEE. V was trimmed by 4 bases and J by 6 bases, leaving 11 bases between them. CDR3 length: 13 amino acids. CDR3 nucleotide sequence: TGTGCCAGCAGCACCTCTAGCGTCAATGAGCAGTTCTTC. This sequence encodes CASSTSSVNEQFF.

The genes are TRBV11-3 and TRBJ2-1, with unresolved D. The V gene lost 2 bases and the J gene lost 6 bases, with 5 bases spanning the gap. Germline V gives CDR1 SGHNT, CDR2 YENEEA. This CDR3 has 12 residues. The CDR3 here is CASSLHTNEQFF. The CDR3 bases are TGTGCCAGCAGCTTACACACCAATGAGCAGTTCTTC.

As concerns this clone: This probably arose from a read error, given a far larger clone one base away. The CDR3 protein is CANSAHRDSPSYEQYF. The CDR3 DNA sequence: TGTGCCAACAGCGCCCACCGGGACAGTCCATCCTACGAGCAGTACTTC. The chain has TRBV7-9 and TRBJ2-7; TRBD1 agrees at 7 bases. The CDR3 covers 16 residues. Germline lookup yields CDR1 SEHNR and CDR2 FQNEAQ (reference sequence).

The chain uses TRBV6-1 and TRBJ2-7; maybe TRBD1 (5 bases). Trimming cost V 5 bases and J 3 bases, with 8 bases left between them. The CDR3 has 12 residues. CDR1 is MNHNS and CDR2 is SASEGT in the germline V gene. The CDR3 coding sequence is TGTGCCAGCAGTTGGGGCGACTACGAGCAGTACTTC. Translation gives CASSWGDYEQYF.

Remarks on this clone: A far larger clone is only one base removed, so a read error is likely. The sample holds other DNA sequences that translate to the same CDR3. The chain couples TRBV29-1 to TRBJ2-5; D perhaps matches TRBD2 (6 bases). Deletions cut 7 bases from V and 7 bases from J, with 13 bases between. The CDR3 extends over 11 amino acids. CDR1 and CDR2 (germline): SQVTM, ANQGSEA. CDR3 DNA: TGCAGCGCAGACACGGAGGGGACCCAGTACTTC. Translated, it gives CSADTEGTQYF.

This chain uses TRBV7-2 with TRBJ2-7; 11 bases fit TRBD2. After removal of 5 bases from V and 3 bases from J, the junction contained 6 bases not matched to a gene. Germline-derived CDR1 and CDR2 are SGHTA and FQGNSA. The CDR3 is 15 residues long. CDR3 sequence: CASSGGLAEVYEQYF. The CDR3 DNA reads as TGTGCCAGCAGCGGGGGACTAGCGGAGGTCTACGAGCAGTACTTC.

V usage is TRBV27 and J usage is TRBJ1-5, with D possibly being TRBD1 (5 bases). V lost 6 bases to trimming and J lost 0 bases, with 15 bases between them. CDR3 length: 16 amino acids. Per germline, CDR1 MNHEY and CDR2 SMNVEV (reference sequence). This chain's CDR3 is CASRERGEYSNQPQHF. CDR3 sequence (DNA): TGTGCCAGCAGGGAGCGGGGGGAATATAGCAATCAGCCCCAGCATTTT.

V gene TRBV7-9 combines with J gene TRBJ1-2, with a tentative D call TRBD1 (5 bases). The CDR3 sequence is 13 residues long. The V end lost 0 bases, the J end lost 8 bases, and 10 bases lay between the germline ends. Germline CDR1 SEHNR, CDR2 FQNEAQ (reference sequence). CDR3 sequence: CASSLAGRGGYTF. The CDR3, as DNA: TGTGCCAGCAGCTTAGCAGGGAGGGGCGGCTACACCTTC.